This is a list of T cell receptor beta chains from one sample in a study of blood T cell repertoires in COVID-19. Libraries were prepared by immunoSEQ multiplex PCR; TCRdb keeps only in-frame clonotypes and omits some of them. Altogether approximately 200,000 clones are present, roughly 87% being singletons, with the ten largest covering around 2.3%. Specimen: PBMCs or T cells enriched from blood (not recorded which). Every receptor here comes from a woman aged 40 to 50 with acute COVID-19. CDR3s include the opening cysteine and the closing phenylalanine or tryptophan. The order of the fields is J gene, D gene, V gene, clone size, CDR3 DNA, CDR3 protein. D genes are given only for firm matches. Expanded clones are given a class, and other clones once, few, many or no size at all.

TRBJ1-6	TRBD1	TRBV9	.	TGTGCCAGCAGCCCGCGGGACAGGACTTATAATTCACCCCTCCACTTT	CASSPRDRTYNSPLHF
TRBJ1-1	.	TRBV12-3/TRBV12-4	.	TGTGCCAGCAGTTTAGTCCCCAACAAAGCTTTCTTT	CASSLVPNKAFF
TRBJ2-5	TRBD2	TRBV18	.	TGTGCCAGCTCACCGCCGGGACTAGCGCTGGAGACCCAGTACTTC	CASSPPGLALETQYF
TRBJ2-7	TRBD2	TRBV19	.	TGTGCCAGTAGTCAAGGGACTAGCGGGGAATCCTACGAGCAGTACTTC	CASSQGTSGESYEQYF
TRBJ1-4	TRBD1	TRBV3-1/TRBV3-2	.	TGTGCCAGCAGCCTGACAGGGGACGAAAAACTGTTTTTT	CASSLTGDEKLFF
TRBJ2-1	.	TRBV11-3	.	TGTGCCAGCAGCTTCTCCTTGGAGGACAATGAGCAGTTCTTC	CASSFSLEDNEQFF
TRBJ1-1	TRBD1	TRBV5-5	few	TGTGCCAGCAGCTCGTTATCGGGACAGGGGAGAACTGAAGCTTTCTTT	CASSSLSGQGRTEAFF
TRBJ2-1	TRBD1	TRBV19	once	TGTGCCAGTAGGGGGACAGGGAACTCCTACAATGAGCAGTTCTTC	CASRGTGNSYNEQFF
TRBJ2-3	TRBD2	TRBV11-2	.	TGTGCCAGCAGCTTAGGTGTTAGCGGGGATGCCACAGATACGCAGTATTTT	CASSLGVSGDATDTQYF
TRBJ1-2	.	TRBV3-1/TRBV3-2	.	TGTGCCAGCAGCCCAAACCCACTTACTGGCTACACCTTC	CASSPNPLTGYTF
TRBJ1-4	.	TRBV2	.	TGTGCCAGCAGTGAGGGGCAAATTCTTCGGAATGAAAAACTGTTTTTT	CASSEGQILRNEKLFF
TRBJ1-3	.	TRBV24-1	.	TGTGCCACCAGTGATCCAGTCCTCTCTGGAAACACCATATATTTT	CATSDPVLSGNTIYF
TRBJ2-7	.	TRBV2	.	TGTGCCACAGGACAGCTTAATCATCCCTACGAGCAGTACTTC	CATGQLNHPYEQYF
TRBJ1-2	TRBD1	TRBV28	.	TGTGCCAGCACTCCCGGACAGGGGGTAATGACCTTC	CASTPGQGVMTF
TRBJ2-2	TRBD1	TRBV28	.	TGTGCCAGCAGTTTAGGACAGGGGCACACCGGGGAGCTGTTTTTT	CASSLGQGHTGELFF
TRBJ2-2	TRBD2	TRBV7-3	.	TGTGCCAGCGGCACGGGACTAGCGGGAACCGGGGAGCTGTTTTTT	CASGTGLAGTGELFF
TRBJ2-5	.	TRBV6-2/TRBV6-3	.	TGTGCCAGCAGTTTTACTAGCCGGCAAGAGACCCAGTACTTC	CASSFTSRQETQYF
TRBJ2-2	TRBD2	TRBV2	.	TGTGCCAGCAGCTCCGGCGGACTAGCGGGGTACACCGGGGAGCTGTTTTTT	CASSSGGLAGYTGELFF
TRBJ2-5	.	TRBV9	.	TGTGCCAGCAGCCTCCGAGGGGTGGGAGGCGATGAGACCCAGTACTTC	CASSLRGVGGDETQYF
TRBJ2-5	TRBD2	TRBV19	.	TGTGCCAGTAGTACCTTAGCGGGGACGGGAGAGACCCAGTACTTC	CASSTLAGTGETQYF
TRBJ1-2	.	TRBV2	.	TGTGCCAGCCCTAGCCGGGGGACCTATGGCTACACCTTC	CASPSRGTYGYTF
TRBJ2-3	.	TRBV10-3	.	TGTGCCATCAGTGACAAGAATGCGGGGACAGATACGCAGTATTTT	CAISDKNAGTDTQYF
TRBJ2-2	TRBD1	TRBV7-9	.	TGTGCCAGCAGCCCGGGACAGGGGGATACCGGGGAGCTGTTTTTT	CASSPGQGDTGELFF
TRBJ2-1	TRBD2	TRBV7-9	.	TGTGCCAGCAGCTTAGCACCGGGACTAGCGGGACACAATGAGCAGTTCTTC	CASSLAPGLAGHNEQFF
TRBJ1-2	TRBD1	TRBV18	.	TGTGCCAGCTCACCACAACCGGTTACAGGGGGAAGGGTAGCCCTAGGCTACACCTTC	CASSPQPVTGGRVALGYTF
TRBJ1-5	.	TRBV19	.	TGTGCCAGTAGGACACTTGCGGGTAGCAATCAGCCCCAGCATTTT	CASRTLAGSNQPQHF
TRBJ2-1	TRBD2	TRBV6-5	once	TGTGCCAGCGACCCACTAGCGGGAGCCTCCGATGAGCAGTTCTTC	CASDPLAGASDEQFF
TRBJ1-6	TRBD1	TRBV30	.	TGTGCCTGGAGTCCAGGACAGGGCCCATCACCCCTCCACTTT	CAWSPGQGPSPLHF
TRBJ2-2	TRBD2	TRBV5-1	.	TGCGCCAGCAGCTTGGCCCAGGGCGGGAGCACCGGGGAGCTGTTTTTT	CASSLAQGGSTGELFF
TRBJ2-4	.	TRBV7-8	.	TGTGCCAGCAGCCTCTACCGGGACAAAAAGTACTTC	CASSLYRDKKYF
TRBJ2-5	TRBD2	TRBV29-1	.	TGCAGCGTACTAGCGGGGGACTATTTTCGGGGGACCCAGTACTTC	CSVLAGDYFRGTQYF
TRBJ2-2	TRBD2	TRBV18	few	TGTGCCAGCTCACCGCGGGAGGGCCATAAGTCGACCGGGGAGCTGTTTTTT	CASSPREGHKSTGELFF
TRBJ1-1	TRBD1	TRBV5-1	.	TGCGCCAGCAGTTCGGGACAGGGATCGAACACTGAAGCTTTCTTT	CASSSGQGSNTEAFF
TRBJ2-2	TRBD2	TRBV6-5	.	TGTGCCAGCAGTCCACCGGGACTAGTCGGCGGGGAGCTGTTTTTT	CASSPPGLVGGELFF
TRBJ2-3	.	TRBV15	.	TGTGCCACCAGCAGAGATCCACTTAAGTTCGGGGTTGGCACAGATACGCAGTATTTT	CATSRDPLKFGVGTDTQYF
TRBJ2-2	.	TRBV24-1	.	TGTGCCACCAGTCGGGGGAGCACCGGGGAGCTGTTTTTT	CATSRGSTGELFF
TRBJ2-5	TRBD2	TRBV7-6	.	TGTGCCAGCAATGAACTAGCGGGGGGAGAGACCCAGTACTTC	CASNELAGGETQYF
TRBJ1-5	.	TRBV3-1/TRBV3-2	.	TGTGCCAGCAGCCAAGATCGGGCAGGGATTCAGCCCCAGCATTTT	CASSQDRAGIQPQHF
TRBJ1-1	.	TRBV9	.	TGTGCCAGCAGCGTTGGACAAAGCACTGAAGCTTTCTTT	CASSVGQSTEAFF
TRBJ2-2	.	TRBV28	.	TGTGCCTGGTCTCGGGGCACCGGGGAGCTGTTTTTT	CAWSRGTGELFF
TRBJ2-7	TRBD1	TRBV18	.	TGTGCCAGCTCACCTGGCAGGGGGTCCGAGCAGTACTTC	CASSPGRGSEQYF
TRBJ2-7	TRBD1	TRBV5-5	.	TGTGCCAGCAGCTTGGGGGGACAGGGGGCAAGAAACTACGAGCAGTACTTC	CASSLGGQGARNYEQYF
TRBJ2-3	TRBD2	TRBV7-6	.	TGTGCCAGCAGCTTGGGAGCGGGGGGGCCAGATACGCAGTATTTT	CASSLGAGGPDTQYF
TRBJ2-7	.	TRBV12-5	.	TGTGCTAGTGGGTCGTCGGGGAGGCCGTACTTC	CASGSSGRPYF